This entry lists 6 T cell receptor beta chains sequenced from one sample in a study of T cell responses to AZD1222 COVID-19 vaccine. Generated by immunoSEQ multiplex PCR, the TCRdb table keeps only in-frame clones and is missing some. The sample lists about 52,000 clones; over 80% were seen once. The sample was peripheral blood, taken 28 days after the second AZD1222 dose. These receptors all come from an adult who received the AZD1222 COVID-19 vaccine.

This chain links TRBV28 with TRBJ2-7; possibly TRBD2 for D (5 bases). The V gene lost 7 bases and the J gene lost 0 bases, with 22 bases spanning the gap. The germline CDR1 and CDR2 sequences are MDHEN and SYDVKM. The CDR3 consists of 17 residues. This chain's CDR3 is CASTSPRVRSSSYEQYF. The CDR3 nucleotides are TGTGCCAGCACTTCTCCGAGGGTCCGATCGAGCTCCTACGAGCAGTACTTC.

The gene calls are TRBV5-1 and TRBJ2-5, with 7 bases aligning to TRBD1. CDR3 length equals 14 residues. CDR1 is SGHRS and CDR2 is YFSETQ in the germline V gene. Germline trimming cut 4 bases from V and 1 base from J; bases unmatched to any gene: 4. The CDR3 sequence is CASSPDRAQETQYF. The DNA of the CDR3 is TGCGCCAGCAGCCCCGACAGGGCCCAAGAGACCCAGTACTTC.

J is TRBJ1-2 and V is TRBV7-3; TRBD1 aligns across 8 bases. V trimming: 5 bases; J trimming: 4 bases; junction bases outside the gene matches: 3. Germline V gene sequence: CDR1 SGHTA, CDR2 FQGTGA. This CDR3 is built from 13 residues. In DNA, the CDR3 is TGTGCCAGCAGCCCAGACAGGGGCTATGGCTACACCTTC. Its protein product is CASSPDRGYGYTF. Variable domain in full (rest from reference TRBV7-3 and TRBJ1-2): GAGVSQTPSNKVTEKGKYVELRCDPISGHTALYWYRQSLGQGPEFLIYFQGTGAADDSGLPNDRFFAVRPEGSVSTLKIQRTERGDSAVYLCASSPDRGYGYTFGSGTRLTVV.

The gene calls are TRBV20-1 and TRBJ1-2; the match to TRBD1 covers 8 bases. The CDR3 loop spans 11 amino acids. Per the germline V gene, CDR1 is DFQATT and CDR2 is SNEGSKA (reference sequence). The J segment lost 14 bases and the V segment lost 6 bases, leaving 11 bases of the junction unmatched. The CDR3 is CSATPGQVETF. CDR3 coding DNA: TGCAGTGCGACCCCGGGACAGGTGGAAACCTTC.

This chain connects TRBV5-1 to TRBJ2-3; 15 bases align to TRBD2. This CDR3 region has 19 residues. CDR1 and CDR2 from the germline V gene are SGHRS and YFSETQ. The V segment lost 0 bases and the J segment 0 bases; nucleotides outside the gene matches: 5. CDR3 sequence: CASSLEVGTSGGSTDTQYF. The CDR3, as DNA: TGCGCCAGCAGCTTGGAAGTAGGGACTAGCGGGGGGAGCACAGATACGCAGTATTTT.

The chain has TRBV5-8 and TRBJ2-7; D remains unclear. Germline CDR1 reads SGHTS; CDR2 reads YDEGEE. The ends were cut back, 2 bases at V and 2 bases at J, with 11 bases in the middle. CDR3 size: 14 residues. CDR3 amino acids: CASSFRKVPYEQYF. The CDR3 region has the DNA TGTGCCAGCAGCTTCCGAAAGGTCCCCTACGAGCAGTACTTC.